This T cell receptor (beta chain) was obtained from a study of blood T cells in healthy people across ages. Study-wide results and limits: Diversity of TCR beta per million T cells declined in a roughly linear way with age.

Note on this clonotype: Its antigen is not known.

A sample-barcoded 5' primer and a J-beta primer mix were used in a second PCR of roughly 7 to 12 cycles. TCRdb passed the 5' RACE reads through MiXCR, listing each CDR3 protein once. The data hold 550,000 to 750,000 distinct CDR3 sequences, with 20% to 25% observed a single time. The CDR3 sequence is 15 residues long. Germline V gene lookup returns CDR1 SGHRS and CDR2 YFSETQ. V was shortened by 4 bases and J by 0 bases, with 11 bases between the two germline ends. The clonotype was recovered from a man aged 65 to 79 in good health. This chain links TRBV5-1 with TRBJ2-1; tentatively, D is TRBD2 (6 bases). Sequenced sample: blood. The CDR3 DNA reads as TGCGCCAGCAGCAATAGCGGAAGCTCCTACAATGAGCAGTTCTTC. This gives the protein CASSNSGSSYNEQFF.